This TCR beta chain was identified in a study of naive and memory T cell subsets. This CDR3 contains 16 residues. V gave up 3 bases and J gave up 10 bases; unmatched junction bases: 9. Germline lookup yields CDR1 LGHNA and CDR2 YNFKEQ. Study-wide points: Expression changes during T cell differentiation may affect RNA-based TCR counts.

The beta constant-region primer was an equimolar mix of two oligonucleotides covering TRBC1 and TRBC2. One entry per CDR3 protein, called by TCRdb with MiXCR from the UMI-ligation and nested PCR reads. This table holds about 85,000 distinct CDR3 sequences, 13% found once. Cells stained for CD3, CD4, CD8, CD45RA, CD27 and viability were sorted into four CD45RA/CD27 subsets. With regard to this clonotype: Its target is not known.

The sample consisted of central memory CD4+ T cells from blood. The sequence was collected from a human donor in good health. V gene TRBV4-2 combines with J gene TRBJ1-6; 10 bases are shared with TRBD1. Here the CDR3 DNA reads TGTGCCAGCAGCCAGAGCGACAGGGGGCATGGGTCACCCCTCCACTTT. This sequence encodes CASSQSDRGHGSPLHF.